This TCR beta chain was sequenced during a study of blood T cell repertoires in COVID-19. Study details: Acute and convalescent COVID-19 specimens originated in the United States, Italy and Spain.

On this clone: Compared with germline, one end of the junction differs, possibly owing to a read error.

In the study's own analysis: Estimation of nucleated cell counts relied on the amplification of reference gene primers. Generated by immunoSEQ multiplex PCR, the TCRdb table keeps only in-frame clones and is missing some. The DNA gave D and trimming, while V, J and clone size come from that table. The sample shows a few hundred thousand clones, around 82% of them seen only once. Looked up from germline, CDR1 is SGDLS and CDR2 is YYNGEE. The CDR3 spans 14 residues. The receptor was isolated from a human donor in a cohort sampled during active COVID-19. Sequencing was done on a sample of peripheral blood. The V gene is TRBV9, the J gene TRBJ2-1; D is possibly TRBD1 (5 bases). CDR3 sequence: CASSRRTSGNGQFF. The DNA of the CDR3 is TGTGCCAGCAGCCGACGGACCTCAGGGAATGGGCAGTTCTTC.